Each of the 5 T cell receptor beta chains below was sequenced from the same sample in a study of blood T cell repertoires in COVID-19. Assay: immunoSEQ multiplex PCR; the TCRdb copy retains only in-frame clones and omits some. The table shows a few hundred thousand clones, with around 90% occurring only once. Sample: peripheral blood. These receptors all come from a man aged 60 to 75 with acute or convalescent COVID-19.

The chain is built from TRBV7-3 and TRBJ2-3, with 9 bases that match TRBD2. Germline V CDR1 and CDR2: SGHTA, FQGTGA. V lost 5 bases to trimming and J lost 4 bases; unmatched junction nucleotides: 7. The CDR3 length is 15 residues. The CDR3 reads CASSLAGGQADTQYF. The CDR3 DNA follows: TGTGCCAGCAGCCTCGCGGGGGGGCAAGCAGATACGCAGTATTTT.

The V call is TRBV11-2, the J call TRBJ2-4; a weak D match, TRBD1 (6 bases). This CDR3 has 16 amino acids. Germline V gene lookup returns CDR1 SGHAT and CDR2 FQNNGV. The V end was cut by 5 bases, the J end by 0 bases, with 14 bases between. This chain's CDR3 is CASSTGQSVAKNIQYF. The CDR3 nucleotides read TGTGCCAGCAGCACCGGACAGTCTGTAGCCAAAAACATTCAGTACTTC.

To note about this clone: In the same sample, other DNA sequences code for this CDR3. The rearrangement uses TRBV9 and TRBJ2-5; 11 nucleotides line up with TRBD1. With V trimmed by 0 bases and J by 7 bases, 5 bases remained unmatched. The CDR3 has 15 amino acids. Germline values: CDR1 SGDLS, CDR2 YYNGEE. CDR3 DNA sequence: TGTGCCAGCAGCGTAGATCCGGGACAGGGGGGGACCCAGTACTTC. It yields the protein CASSVDPGQGGTQYF.

The chain employs TRBV11-2 and TRBJ2-5; 8 bases are shared with TRBD1. CDR1 SGHAT and CDR2 FQNNGV come from the germline V gene. Losses at the gene ends were 2 bases for V and 3 bases for J; bases not matched to a gene: 11. The CDR3 extends over 17 amino acids. The CDR3 here is CASSLRLQGGSKETQYF. DNA of the CDR3: TGTGCCAGCAGCTTAAGGCTACAGGGGGGAAGTAAAGAGACCCAGTACTTC. The full variable domain, in which reference TRBV11-2 and TRBJ2-5 provide the parts outside the CDR3, is EAGVAQSPRYKIIEKRQSVAFWCNPISGHATLYWYQQILGQGPKLLIQFQNNGVVDDSQLPKDRFSAERLKGVDSTLKIQPAKLEDSAVYLCASSLRLQGGSKETQYFGPGTRLLVL.

The rearrangement joins TRBV18 to TRBJ1-4; perhaps TRBD1 as D (6 bases). The CDR3 loop spans 13 amino acids. Germline CDR1 reads KGHSH; CDR2 reads LQKENI. Trimming removed 6 bases at V and 6 bases at J, with 11 bases between. The chain's CDR3 is CASSPQGYEKLFF. The CDR3 DNA follows: TGTGCCAGCTCGCCTCAGGGGTATGAAAAACTGTTTTTT. Drawing the rest from reference TRBV18 and TRBJ1-4, the complete variable domain is NAGVMQNPRHLVRRRGQEARLRCSPMKGHSHVYWYRQLPEEGLKFMVYLQKENIIDESGMPKERFSAEFPKEGPSILRIQQVVRGDSAAYFCASSPQGYEKLFFGSGTQLSVL.